What follows are 23 T cell receptor beta chains derived from one specimen sequenced in a study of naive and memory T cell subsets (dated by TCRdb to the late 2010s). The library was prepared using UMI-ligation and nested PCR. Data came from an Illumina MiSeq. To cover both TRBC1 and TRBC2, the beta constant-region primer consisted of an equimolar mix of two oligonucleotides. The public reads were reprocessed in TCRdb via fastp at Q25 and MiXCR, keeping in-frame beta chains. Rows are combined by CDR3 protein, so each entry shows the most common genes and DNA. The sample records tens of thousands of distinct CDR3 sequences, roughly 7.3% of which are singletons. The ten most abundant clones make up about 1.6% of the sample. Sequenced material: central memory CD4+ T cells from blood. In the paper's terms, the cell subset or site label means: central memory, CD45RA- CD27+. These receptors originate from a human donor in good health.

This clonotype was seen ten or more times. V is TRBV15 and J is TRBJ2-3; D remains ambiguous. CDR1 LNHNV and CDR2 YYDKDF come from the germline V gene (reference sequence). The ends were cut back, 8 bases at V and 2 bases at J, with 14 bases in the middle. The CDR3 is 14 amino acids. As DNA, the CDR3 is TGTGCCACCGGTACAGAGAGGAACACAGATACGCAGTATTTT. Protein: CATGTERNTDTQYF.

There are many counts of this clonotype. The chain combines TRBV14 with TRBJ2-5; the D is unclear. V was trimmed by 4 bases and J by 9 bases, leaving 12 bases between them. The CDR3 runs 12 residues. Looked up from germline, CDR1 is SGHDN and CDR2 is FVKESK. CDR3 protein: CASSLTARAQYF. The CDR3 nucleotides are TGTGCCAGCAGCCTAACCGCCCGGGCCCAGTACTTC.

This clonotype was recorded many times. The chain is built from TRBV6-1 and TRBJ1-1, with D maybe TRBD1 (5 bases). The CDR3 loop spans 14 amino acids. With 4 bases removed from V and 4 bases from J, the gap between germline ends came to 13 bases. The germline V gene has CDR1 MNHNS and CDR2 SASEGT. The CDR3 DNA reads TGTGCCAGCAGTGTGGGGGTTTTAGGCACTGAAGCTTTCTTT. Protein product: CASSVGVLGTEAFF.

At least ten counts were recorded for this clonotype. The chain combines TRBV12-5 with TRBJ2-1; 11 bases line up with TRBD2. CDR1 is LGHNT and CDR2 is FRNRAP in the germline V gene. The CDR3 consists of 17 residues. V shed 2 bases and J 4 bases; nucleotides not matched to a gene: 7. Here the CDR3 DNA reads TGTGCTAGTGGTTTGAGGGTAGCGGGGGGGATTTACAATGAGCAGTTCTTC. Residues: CASGLRVAGGIYNEQFF.

There are a few counts of this clonotype. The V call is TRBV2, the J call TRBJ2-3; 7 bases agree with TRBD1. The CDR3 consists of 14 residues. Unmatched junction bases numbered 9, after V lost 6 bases and J lost 6 bases. From germline, CDR1 is SNHLY and CDR2 FYNNEI. CDR3 loop: CASRAGTARDTQYF. The CDR3 DNA reads TGTGCCAGCAGGGCCGGGACAGCCAGGGATACGCAGTATTTT. Full variable domain (rest looked up from reference TRBV2 and TRBJ2-3): EPEVTQTPSHQVTQMGQEVILRCVPISNHLYFYWYRQILGQKVEFLVSFYNNEISEKSEIFDDQFSVERPDGSNFTLKIRSTKLEDSAMYFCASRAGTARDTQYFGPGTRLTVL.

This clonotype appeared many times. The gene calls are TRBV7-9 and TRBJ1-1; D is unclear. CDR1 and CDR2 from the germline V gene are SEHNR and FQNEAQ (reference sequence). The CDR3 loop spans 18 amino acids. With 1 base removed from V and 1 base from J, the gap between germline ends came to 19 bases. CDR3 nucleotides: TGTGCCAGCAGCTTAGTTCAGGAGACATTTGGAAAGAACACTGAAGCTTTCTTT. It codes for CASSLVQETFGKNTEAFF.

The sample holds a few counts of this clonotype. The chain uses TRBV5-4 and TRBJ2-7; 8 bases agree with TRBD2. The CDR3 consists of 16 residues. The V gene end was trimmed by 4 bases and the J gene end by 0 bases; junction bases not matched to a gene: 9. The germline V gene encodes CDR1 SGHNT and CDR2 YYREEE (reference sequence). The CDR3 here is CASSRTLAGGSYEQYF. CDR3 nucleotides: TGTGCCAGCAGCCGGACCCTAGCGGGTGGCTCCTACGAGCAGTACTTC.

The rearrangement uses TRBV29-1 and TRBJ1-1; the match to TRBD1 covers 8 bases. Losses at the gene ends were 7 bases for V and 1 base for J; bases not matched to a gene: 8. The CDR3 length is 14 residues. Germline CDR1 SQVTM, CDR2 ANQGSEA. The CDR3 reads CSARTGRANTEAFF. The CDR3 DNA follows: TGCAGCGCCCGGACAGGGAGGGCGAACACTGAAGCTTTCTTT.

This chain uses TRBV19 with TRBJ2-1; TRBD2 matches at 14 bases. Unmatched junction bases numbered 17, after V lost 5 bases and J lost 14 bases. Germline CDR1 LNHDA, CDR2 SQIVND (reference sequence). This CDR3 is built from 17 residues. The CDR3 sequence is CASSAGQGATSGRAEFF. The DNA of the CDR3 is TGTGCCAGTAGTGCCGGACAGGGGGCGACTAGCGGGAGGGCCGAGTTCTTC.

The table lists this clonotype with a few counts. The V and J genes are TRBV6-2 or TRBV6-3 and TRBJ2-7; D is possibly TRBD2 (6 bases). CDR3 length: 12 residues. Between the trimmed V and J ends, which lost 6 bases and 9 bases, there was a span of 15 bases. The germline CDR1 and CDR2 sequences are MNHEY and SVGEGT. CDR3 DNA: TGTGCCAGCAGGGGGGGAGTTCGCTTGCAGTACTTC. Amino acid sequence: CASRGGVRLQYF.

This clonotype occurred many times. V gene TRBV20-1 combines with J gene TRBJ1-5, with no clear D. This CDR3 comprises 16 residues. The V gene lost 1 base and the J gene lost 1 base, with 14 bases spanning the gap. CDR1 and CDR2 from the germline V gene are DFQATT and SNEGSKA (reference sequence). Here the CDR3 reads CSARVGFLQSNQPQHF. In DNA form, the CDR3 reads TGCAGTGCTAGAGTCGGTTTTTTGCAGAGCAATCAGCCCCAGCATTTT.

The chain links TRBV15 to TRBJ2-1, with 8 bases lining up with TRBD1. Germline lookup yields CDR1 LNHNV and CDR2 YYDKDF (reference sequence). J was trimmed by 15 bases and V by 0 bases; bases with no gene match: 10. The CDR3 length is 14 residues. DNA for the CDR3: TGTGCCACCAGCAGAGATCGGGTGAGGACAGGGCTGTTCTTC. Translating gives CATSRDRVRTGLFF.

This clonotype was detected only a few times. The J gene is TRBJ1-6, the V gene TRBV20-1; a possible D gene is TRBD1 (6 bases). V lost 0 bases, J lost 4 bases, and 13 bases lay in between. The CDR3 loop spans 16 amino acids. CDR1 DFQATT and CDR2 SNEGSKA come from the germline V gene (reference sequence). The CDR3 nucleotides read TGCAGTGCTAGAGAAGGACAGCGGATATATAATTCACCCCTCCACTTT. It is translated as CSAREGQRIYNSPLHF.

In this sample, this clonotype turned up many times. The chain has TRBV20-1 and TRBJ2-7; tentatively, D is TRBD2 (6 bases). The CDR3 extends over 15 amino acids. Germline CDR1 and CDR2: DFQATT and SNEGSKA (reference sequence). V was shortened by 2 bases and J by 3 bases, with 17 bases between the two germline ends. DNA for the CDR3: TGCAGTGCTAGACCCCGACTAGGGTCTCTCTACGAGCAGTACTTC. Encoded protein: CSARPRLGSLYEQYF.

This clonotype has a handful of counts. The chain uses TRBV12-3 or TRBV12-4 and TRBJ1-5; 7 bases align to TRBD1. V gave up 3 bases and J gave up 6 bases; unmatched junction bases: 8. This CDR3 has 15 amino acids. CDR3 sequence: CASSFQGGGGQPQHF. The CDR3 DNA follows: TGTGCCAGCAGTTTCCAGGGGGGCGGTGGTCAGCCCCAGCATTTT.

This clonotype was seen ten or more times. The chain carries TRBV9 and TRBJ1-5, with unresolved D. V lost 0 bases to trimming and J lost 2 bases, with 6 bases between them. This CDR3 spans 14 amino acids. CDR1 and CDR2 from the germline V gene are SGDLS and YYNGEE. Here the CDR3 DNA reads TGTGCCAGCAGCGTAGGGACGGGCAATCAGCCCCAGCATTTT. Its protein product is CASSVGTGNQPQHF.

This clonotype was recorded many times. The V gene is TRBV12-3 or TRBV12-4, the J gene TRBJ1-6; perhaps TRBD1 as D (6 bases). The V gene lost 8 bases and the J gene lost 7 bases, with 18 bases spanning the gap. The CDR3 spans 15 residues. The CDR3 loop reads CASAKRRGANSPLHF. The CDR3 DNA follows: TGTGCCAGCGCAAAGAGGAGGGGGGCAAATTCACCCCTCCACTTT.

This clonotype turned up a few times. In DNA, the CDR3 is TGTGCCAGCTCACCAGGGAAGCTAAGGAGCTCCTACAATGAGCAGTTCTTC. This sequence encodes CASSPGKLRSSYNEQFF. V and J are TRBV18 and TRBJ2-1; D not certain. Germline CDR1 is KGHSH and CDR2 is LQKENI. The CDR3 spans 17 residues. V was clipped by 2 bases and J by 0 bases, with 14 bases between them.

This clonotype was counted at least ten times. V is TRBV7-2 and J is TRBJ2-1; the match to TRBD2 covers 8 bases. Germline V gene lookup returns CDR1 SGHTA and CDR2 FQGNSA. The trim removed 5 bases at V and 0 bases at J, leaving 12 bases unmatched. The CDR3 is 18 amino acids. CDR3 in amino acids: CASSLMAPSGFSYNEQFF. For the CDR3, the DNA is TGTGCCAGCAGCCTTATGGCTCCTAGCGGGTTCTCCTACAATGAGCAGTTCTTC.

The sample holds a few counts of this clonotype. The J gene is TRBJ2-5, the V gene TRBV30; the D call may be TRBD1 or TRBD2 (5 bases each). There are 12 residues in the CDR3. Germline-derived CDR1 and CDR2 are GTSNPN and SVGIG (reference sequence). The V gene lost 5 bases and the J gene lost 2 bases, with 9 bases spanning the gap. The CDR3 nucleotides read TGTGCCTGGGGGACGGCTCAAGAGACCCAGTACTTC. It specifies CAWGTAQETQYF. Complete variable domain (other parts from reference TRBV30 and TRBJ2-5): SQTIHQWPATLVQPVGSPLSLECTVEGTSNPNLYWYRQAAGRGLQLLFYSVGIGQISSEVPQNLSASRPQDRQFILSSKKLLLSDSGFYLCAWGTAQETQYFGPGTRLLVL.

In its sample, this clonotype was seen many times. J is TRBJ1-6 and V is TRBV7-2; 7 bases are a match to TRBD1. This CDR3 is 13 amino acids long. Unmatched junction bases numbered 9, after V lost 9 bases and J lost 10 bases. The germline V gene encodes CDR1 SGHTA and CDR2 FQGNSA. The DNA of the CDR3 is TGTGCCAGTCAAGGGGGCATAGGGTCACCCCTCCACTTT. This encodes CASQGGIGSPLHF. Variable domain in full (rest from reference TRBV7-2 and TRBJ1-6): GAGVSQSPSNKVTEKGKDVELRCDPISGHTALYWYRQSLGQGLEFLIYFQGNSAPDKSGLPSDRFSAERTGGSVSTLTIQRTQQEDSAVYLCASQGGIGSPLHFGNGTRLTVT.

This clonotype occurred many times. The rearrangement uses TRBV20-1 and TRBJ2-5; 8 bases align to TRBD2. The V gene's germline CDR1 is DFQATT and CDR2 SNEGSKA (reference sequence). There are 14 residues in the CDR3. Trimming removed 5 bases from V and 5 bases from J; junction bases left unmatched: 10. The CDR3 reads CSAPSIAGRETQYF. CDR3 coding DNA: TGCAGTGCTCCCTCGATAGCGGGGCGTGAGACCCAGTACTTC.

The genes are TRBV2 and TRBJ1-6; 7 positions agree with TRBD1. CDR1 is SNHLY, CDR2 FYNNEI, per germline. The CDR3 spans 15 residues. Germline trimming cut 6 bases from V and 3 bases from J; bases unmatched to any gene: 5. The CDR3 region has the DNA TGTGCCAGCAGAGCGACAGGGAGCTATAATTCACCCCTCCACTTT. Translated, it gives CASRATGSYNSPLHF.